Detailed here is one TCR beta chain. This specimen comes from a study of PD-1 blockade in mismatch repair-deficient tumors. The table came from immunoSEQ multiplex PCR; TCRdb's copy has only in-frame clones and leaves some out. The table records 95,000 to 150,000 clones, 86% of them present only once. This CDR3 contains 20 residues. Germline CDR1 reads MNHEY; CDR2 reads SMNVEV (reference sequence). V shed 1 base, J shed 5 bases, and the junction held 18 bases outside the gene matches. The V and J genes are TRBV27 and TRBJ2-1; 9 nucleotides match TRBD2. The sample consisted of peripheral blood, taken 44 weeks after starting pembrolizumab. The TCR originated in an adult with mismatch repair-deficient cancer. In nucleotides, the CDR3 is TGTGCCAGCAGTTTATTGGGGGGGGCTTGGCGGGAGGGCCGAGACAATGAGCAGTTCTTC. Its translation is CASSLLGGAWREGRDNEQFF.